This TCR beta chain was obtained from a study of human T cells and chemical hapten exposure. Overall study context: Patch testing placed 0.01% DPC on the upper back, with readings at 6 days.

Indicated time point: patch test 1, 2 weeks after DPC sensitization. Indicated treatment: therapeutic diphenylcyclopropenone sensitization with weekly scalp DPC. The template was total RNA from unfractionated whole blood. TCRdb used MiXCR to reprocess the RACE reads, holding one entry per CDR3 protein. The sample contains some 41,000 distinct CDR3 sequences, 3% to 4.5% of which appear only once. With 5 bases clipped from V and 13 bases from J, the junction kept 5 bases outside the gene matches. The CDR3 is 11 residues long. Germline CDR1 MNHNY, CDR2 SVGAGI (reference sequence). This clonotype was seen at least ten times.

V and J are TRBV6-6 and TRBJ2-4; TRBD1 matches at 7 bases. This TCR came from a man aged 50 or older with alopecia areata. Some clones in this sample may be carry-over from other donors' samples. The source was whole blood, collected in connection with sensitization to the hapten diphenylcyclopropenone (DPC). The CDR3 reads CASSATGSQYF. CDR3 bases: TGTGCCAGCAGTGCGACAGGGTCCCAGTACTTC.